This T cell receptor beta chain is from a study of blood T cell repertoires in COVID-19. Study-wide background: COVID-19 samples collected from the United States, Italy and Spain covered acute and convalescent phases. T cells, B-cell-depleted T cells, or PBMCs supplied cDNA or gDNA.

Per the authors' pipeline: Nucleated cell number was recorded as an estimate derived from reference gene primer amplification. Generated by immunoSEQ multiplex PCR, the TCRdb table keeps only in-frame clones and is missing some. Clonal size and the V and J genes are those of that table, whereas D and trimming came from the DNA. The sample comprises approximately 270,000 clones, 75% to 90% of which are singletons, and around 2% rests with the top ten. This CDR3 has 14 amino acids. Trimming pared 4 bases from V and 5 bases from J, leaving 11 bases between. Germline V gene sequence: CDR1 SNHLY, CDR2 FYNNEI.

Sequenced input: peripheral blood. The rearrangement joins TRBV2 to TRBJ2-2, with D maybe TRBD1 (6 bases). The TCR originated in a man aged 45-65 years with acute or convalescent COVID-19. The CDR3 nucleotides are TGTGCCAGCAGTGGACTTAGGGGGACCGGGGAGCTGTTTTTT. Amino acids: CASSGLRGTGELFF. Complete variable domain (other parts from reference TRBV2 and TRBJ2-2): EPEVTQTPSHQVTQMGQEVILRCVPISNHLYFYWYRQILGQKVEFLVSFYNNEISEKSEIFDDQFSVERPDGSNFTLKIRSTKLEDSAMYFCASSGLRGTGELFFGEGSRLTVL.